This T cell receptor (beta chain) stems from a study of T cells after yellow fever vaccination. Across the whole study: The fractions with low cell numbers were processed using SMART-Seq v4 Ultra Low Input.

Production of TCR cDNA was by 5'RACE template switching, which also added a universal primer site and UMIs. MiXCR, applied by TCRdb to the 5' RACE reads, yields one record per CDR3 protein. The table shows around 600,000 distinct CDR3 sequences, with about 12% occurring only once. This CDR3 has 16 amino acids. The V gene end was trimmed by 7 bases and the J gene end by 4 bases; junction bases not matched to a gene: 8. This clonotype was seen only a few times. What it binds is not known. Study-wide points: Reappearance after the booster was seen for most primary-vaccination clones, at roughly 96% CD4 and 85% to 90% CD8.

The input for sequencing was PBMCs, taken on the day of the yellow fever booster vaccination. The gene calls are TRBV12-3 or TRBV12-4 and TRBJ2-1; the match to TRBD2 covers 12 bases. The clonotype originates from a man aged 30-40 years who received the YFV17D yellow fever vaccine. CDR3 bases: TGTGCCAGCACCCGACTAGCGGGAGCAGGTTACAATGAGCAGTTCTTC. Translating gives CASTRLAGAGYNEQFF.